This T cell receptor beta chain appears in the sequencing data of a study of neurological immune-mediated disorders. As for time point: longitudinal time-point 2. This CDR3 is built from 17 residues. After removal of 1 base from V and 4 bases from J, the junction contained 10 bases not matched to a gene. This clonotype appeared many times. MiXCR was run by TCRdb on the 5' RACE reads, yielding one entry per CDR3 protein. The sample consists of 65,000 to 85,000 distinct CDR3 sequences, 5.5% to 6.5% of them appearing once. This sequence joins TRBV12-3 or TRBV12-4 and TRBJ1-5, with 7 bases that match TRBD1. The clonotype originates from a woman aged 60-70 years with multiple sclerosis. The sequencing input was PBMCs. The CDR3 bases are TGTGCCAGCAGTTTAGTCCTAGGGGGACAGTTAAATCAGCCCCAGCATTTT. Translated, it gives CASSLVLGGQLNQPQHF.